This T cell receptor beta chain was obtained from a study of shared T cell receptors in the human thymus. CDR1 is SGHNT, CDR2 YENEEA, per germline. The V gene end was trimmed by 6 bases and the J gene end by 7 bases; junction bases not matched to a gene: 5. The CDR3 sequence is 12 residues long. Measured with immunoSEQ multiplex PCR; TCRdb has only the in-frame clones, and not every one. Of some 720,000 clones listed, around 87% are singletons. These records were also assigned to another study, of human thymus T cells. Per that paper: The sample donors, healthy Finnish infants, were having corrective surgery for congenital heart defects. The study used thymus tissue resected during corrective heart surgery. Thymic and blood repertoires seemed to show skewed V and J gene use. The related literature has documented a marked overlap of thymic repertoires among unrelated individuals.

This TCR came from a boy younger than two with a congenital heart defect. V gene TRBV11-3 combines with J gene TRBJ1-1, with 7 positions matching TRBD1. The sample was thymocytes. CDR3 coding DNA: TGTGCCAGCAGTCCTGGACAGGATGAAGCTTTCTTT. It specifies CASSPGQDEAFF.